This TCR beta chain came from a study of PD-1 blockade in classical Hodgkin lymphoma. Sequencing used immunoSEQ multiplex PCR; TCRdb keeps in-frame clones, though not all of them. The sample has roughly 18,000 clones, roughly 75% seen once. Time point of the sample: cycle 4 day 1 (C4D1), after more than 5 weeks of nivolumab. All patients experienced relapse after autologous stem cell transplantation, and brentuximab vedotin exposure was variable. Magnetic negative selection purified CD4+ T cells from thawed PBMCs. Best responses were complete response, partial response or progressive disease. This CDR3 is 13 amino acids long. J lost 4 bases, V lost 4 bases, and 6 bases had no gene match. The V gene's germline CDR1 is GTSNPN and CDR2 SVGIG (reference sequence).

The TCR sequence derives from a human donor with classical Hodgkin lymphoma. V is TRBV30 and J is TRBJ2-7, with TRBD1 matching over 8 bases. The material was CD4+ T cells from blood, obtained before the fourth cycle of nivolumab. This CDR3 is CAWNGDRGYEQYF. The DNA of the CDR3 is TGTGCCTGGAATGGAGACAGGGGTTACGAGCAGTACTTC.